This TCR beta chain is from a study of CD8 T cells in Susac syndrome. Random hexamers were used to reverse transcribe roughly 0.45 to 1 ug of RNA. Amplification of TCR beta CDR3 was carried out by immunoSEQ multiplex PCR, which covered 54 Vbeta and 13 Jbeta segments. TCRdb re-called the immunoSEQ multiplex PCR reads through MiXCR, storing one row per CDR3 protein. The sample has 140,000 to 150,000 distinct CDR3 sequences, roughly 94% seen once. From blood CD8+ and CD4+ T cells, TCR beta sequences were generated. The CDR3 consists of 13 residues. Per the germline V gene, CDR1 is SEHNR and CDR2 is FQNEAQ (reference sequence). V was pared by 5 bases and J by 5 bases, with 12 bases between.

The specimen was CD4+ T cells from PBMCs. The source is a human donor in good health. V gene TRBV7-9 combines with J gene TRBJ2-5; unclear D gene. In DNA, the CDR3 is TGTGCCAGCAGCCTGGACGGCCCGGAGACCCAGTACTTC. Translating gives CASSLDGPETQYF.